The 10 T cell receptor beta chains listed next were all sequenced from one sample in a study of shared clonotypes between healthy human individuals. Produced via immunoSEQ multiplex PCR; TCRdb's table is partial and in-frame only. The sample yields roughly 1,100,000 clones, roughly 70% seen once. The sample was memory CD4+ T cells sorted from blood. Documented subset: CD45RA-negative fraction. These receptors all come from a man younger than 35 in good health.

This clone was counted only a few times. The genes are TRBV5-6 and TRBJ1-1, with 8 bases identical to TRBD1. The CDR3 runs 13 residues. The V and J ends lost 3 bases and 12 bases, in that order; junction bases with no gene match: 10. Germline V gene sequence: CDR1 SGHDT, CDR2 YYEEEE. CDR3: CASSSGQGVDSFF. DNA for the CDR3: TGTGCCAGCAGCTCCGGACAGGGCGTTGATTCTTTCTTT.

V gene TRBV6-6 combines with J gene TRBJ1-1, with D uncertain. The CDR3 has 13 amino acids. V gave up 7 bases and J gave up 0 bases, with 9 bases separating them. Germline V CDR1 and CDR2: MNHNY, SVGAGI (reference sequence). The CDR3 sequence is CASTAEVNTEAFF. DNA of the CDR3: TGTGCCAGCACCGCAGAGGTGAACACTGAAGCTTTCTTT.

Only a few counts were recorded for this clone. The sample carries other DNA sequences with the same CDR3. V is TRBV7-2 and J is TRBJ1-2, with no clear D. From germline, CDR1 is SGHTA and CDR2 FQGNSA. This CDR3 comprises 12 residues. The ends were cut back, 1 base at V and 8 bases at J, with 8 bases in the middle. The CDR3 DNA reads TGTGCCAGCAGCTTAGGTCTTGGGGGCTACACCTTC. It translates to CASSLGLGGYTF.

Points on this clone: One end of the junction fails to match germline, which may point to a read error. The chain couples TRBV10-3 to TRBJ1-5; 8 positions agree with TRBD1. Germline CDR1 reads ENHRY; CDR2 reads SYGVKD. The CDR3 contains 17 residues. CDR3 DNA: TGTGCCAGCAGTGACAGGACAGGGTTTGGGGTGGGTCAGCCCCAGCATTTT. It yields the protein CASSDRTGFGVGQPQHF.

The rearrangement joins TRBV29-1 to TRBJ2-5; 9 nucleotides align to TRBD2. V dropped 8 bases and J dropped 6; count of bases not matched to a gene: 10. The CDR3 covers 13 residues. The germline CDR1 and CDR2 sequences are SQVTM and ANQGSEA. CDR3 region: CSLQQAGGQTQYF. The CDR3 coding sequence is TGCAGCTTACAGCAAGCGGGGGGCCAGACCCAGTACTTC.

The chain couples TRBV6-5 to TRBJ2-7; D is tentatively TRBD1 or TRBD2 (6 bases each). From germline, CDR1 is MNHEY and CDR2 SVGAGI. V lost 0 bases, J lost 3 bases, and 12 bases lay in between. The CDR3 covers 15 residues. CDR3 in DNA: TGTGCCAGCAGTTACTCGGGGGGCAGCCGCTACGAGCAGTACTTC. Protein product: CASSYSGGSRYEQYF.

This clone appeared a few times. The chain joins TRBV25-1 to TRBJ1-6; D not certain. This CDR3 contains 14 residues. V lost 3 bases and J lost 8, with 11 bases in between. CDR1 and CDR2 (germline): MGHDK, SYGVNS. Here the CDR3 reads CASSDPGEDSPLHF. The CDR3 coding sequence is TGTGCCAGCAGTGATCCGGGAGAAGATTCACCCCTCCACTTT.

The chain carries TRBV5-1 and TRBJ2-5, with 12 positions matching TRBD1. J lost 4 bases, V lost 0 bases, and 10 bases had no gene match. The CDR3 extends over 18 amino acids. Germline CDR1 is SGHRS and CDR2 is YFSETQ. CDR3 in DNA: TGCGCCAGCAGCTTGGATGTTCCGGGACAGGGGGCGGGAGAGACCCAGTACTTC. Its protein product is CASSLDVPGQGAGETQYF.

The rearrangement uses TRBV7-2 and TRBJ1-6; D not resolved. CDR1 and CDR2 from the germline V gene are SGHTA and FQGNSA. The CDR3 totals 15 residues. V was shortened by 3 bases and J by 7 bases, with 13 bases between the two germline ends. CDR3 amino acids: CASSLAFVVNSPLHF. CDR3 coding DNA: TGTGCCAGCAGCTTGGCGTTCGTCGTGAATTCACCCCTCCACTTT. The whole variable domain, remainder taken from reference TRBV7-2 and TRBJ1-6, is GAGVSQSPSNKVTEKGKDVELRCDPISGHTALYWYRQSLGQGLEFLIYFQGNSAPDKSGLPSDRFSAERTGGSVSTLTIQRTQQEDSAVYLCASSLAFVVNSPLHFGNGTRLTVT.

The CDR3 region is CASSFRTLWRTGELFF. In nucleotides, the CDR3 is TGCGCCAGCAGTTTTAGAACTTTATGGCGAACCGGGGAGCTGTTTTTT. The genes are TRBV10-2 and TRBJ2-2; the D is unclear. V dropped 5 bases and J dropped 5 bases, with 18 bases sitting between them. From germline, CDR1 is WSHSY and CDR2 SAAADI. The CDR3 spans 16 residues.